Below, one T cell receptor beta chain is given with its context. Assay: immunoSEQ multiplex PCR; the TCRdb copy retains only in-frame clones and omits some. Among 150,000 to 200,000 clones listed, 60% to 85% were seen once. This specimen comes from a study of blood T cell repertoires in COVID-19. As for the study in general: Sites across the United States, Italy and Spain contributed samples from acute and convalescent COVID-19.

V lost 5 bases and J 4 bases, leaving 17 bases between the germline ends. Germline CDR1 reads SGHVS; CDR2 reads FQNEAQ. The CDR3 length is 15 residues. Sequenced sample: peripheral blood. The receptor's source is a man aged 55-75 years with active or convalescent COVID-19. This chain connects TRBV7-8 to TRBJ1-2; D is uncertain. CDR3 bases: TGTGCCAGCAGCCTCTATCCTCGAGAACCCTATGGCTACACCTTC. Amino acid sequence: CASSLYPREPYGYTF.